The 17 T cell receptor beta chains below come from one sample, sequenced in a study of blood T cell repertoires in COVID-19. Generated by immunoSEQ multiplex PCR, the TCRdb table keeps only in-frame clones and is missing some. In the table there are a few hundred thousand clones, 80% to 90% of which are singletons. Sequenced material: PBMCs or T cells enriched from blood (not recorded which). The origin of the receptors is a middle-aged woman with acute COVID-19.

The chain has TRBV19 and TRBJ2-2, with D maybe TRBD1 (6 bases). The CDR3 extends over 16 amino acids. The V and J ends lost 8 bases and 1 base respectively, with 17 bases between them. The V gene's germline CDR1 is LNHDA and CDR2 SQIVND (reference sequence). CDR3 in DNA: TGTGCCAGTTTTCACCGGGCCAGGGGGAACACCGGGGAGCTGTTTTTT. Translation: CASFHRARGNTGELFF.

V and J are TRBV19 and TRBJ2-7; the match to TRBD2 covers 13 bases. Germline V CDR1 and CDR2: LNHDA, SQIVND (reference sequence). V was pared by 5 bases and J by 4 bases, with 8 bases of the junction left unmatched. CDR3 length: 16 residues. The chain's CDR3 is CASSFRTSGSQYEQYF. The DNA of the CDR3 is TGTGCCAGTAGTTTTAGGACTAGCGGGAGCCAATACGAGCAGTACTTC.

The chain couples TRBV3-1 (or the pseudogene TRBV3-2) to TRBJ2-3; the match to TRBD2 covers 9 bases. Losses at the gene ends were 3 bases for V and 6 bases for J; bases not matched to a gene: 7. Germline V CDR1 and CDR2: LGHDT, YNNKEL (reference sequence). The CDR3 contains 15 residues. The CDR3 is CASSHLRTSEDTQYF. CDR3 DNA sequence: TGTGCCAGCAGCCATCTTCGGACTAGCGAGGATACGCAGTATTTT.

The rearrangement joins TRBV5-4 to TRBJ1-2; 9 nucleotides line up with TRBD1. Trimming at V came to 2 bases and at J to 5 bases, leaving 4 bases not matched to a gene. There are 14 residues in the CDR3. The germline CDR1 and CDR2 sequences are SGHNT and YYREEE (reference sequence). CDR3 protein: CASSFQGQGYGYTF. Here the CDR3 DNA reads TGTGCCAGCAGCTTCCAAGGACAGGGGTATGGCTACACCTTC. The full variable domain, completed using reference TRBV5-4 and TRBJ1-2, is ETGVTQSPTHLIKTRGQQVTLRCSSQSGHNTVSWYQQALGQGPQFIFQYYREEENGRGNFPPRFSGLQFPNYSSELNVNALELDDSALYLCASSFQGQGYGYTFGSGTRLTVV.

The rearrangement links TRBV11-1 to TRBJ2-1; D is uncertain. Germline CDR1 SGHAT, CDR2 FQDESV (reference sequence). The CDR3 sequence is 16 residues long. Between the trimmed V and J ends, which lost 5 bases and 0 bases, there was a span of 14 bases. The CDR3 DNA is TGTGCCAGCAGCCCGAACTACGCGAGCTCCTACAATGAGCAGTTCTTC. The encoded protein is CASSPNYASSYNEQFF.

The chain couples TRBV5-1 to TRBJ2-5; weak D call: TRBD1 (6 bases). Germline loops: CDR1 SGHRS, CDR2 YFSETQ. The germline V and J ends were trimmed by 2 bases and 4 bases, with 12 bases remaining between them. The CDR3 is 14 residues long. The CDR3 DNA is TGCGCCAGCAGCTTACAGGGTAAAGTAGAGACCCAGTACTTC. As protein: CASSLQGKVETQYF.

The chain has TRBV27 and TRBJ1-2; 10 bases are shared with TRBD1. V shed 6 bases and J 3 bases; nucleotides not matched to a gene: 7. CDR3 length: 15 amino acids. In germline, CDR1 is MNHEY, CDR2 SMNVEV (reference sequence). The CDR3 DNA follows: TGTGCCAGCAGGGGAGGACAGGGGGTATACTATGGCTACACCTTC. This translates into CASRGGQGVYYGYTF.

The V gene is TRBV15, the J gene TRBJ1-2; no reliable D call. CDR1 and CDR2 (germline): LNHNV, YYDKDF (reference sequence). This CDR3 is 14 amino acids long. The V end lost 0 bases, the J end lost 4 bases, and 9 bases lay between the germline ends. CDR3 sequence: CATSREEDFYGYTF. Here the CDR3 DNA reads TGTGCCACCAGCAGAGAGGAGGACTTCTATGGCTACACCTTC.

V usage is TRBV5-8 and J usage is TRBJ1-1, with 7 bases fitting TRBD1. The length of the CDR3 is 18 residues. CDR1 is SGHTS, CDR2 YDEGEE, per germline. The V segment lost 0 bases and the J segment 0 bases; nucleotides outside the gene matches: 11. CDR3 region: CASSLATTYRGLNTEAFF. CDR3 coding DNA: TGTGCCAGCAGCTTGGCGACAACCTACAGGGGATTGAACACTGAAGCTTTCTTT.

The chain has TRBV11-2 and TRBJ1-4; D gene unclear. Germline V gene lookup returns CDR1 SGHAT and CDR2 FQNNGV. Trimming shortened V by 2 bases and J by 5 bases, and 6 bases separated the two germline ends. The CDR3 is 13 residues long. The CDR3 protein is CASSLKSNEKLFF. CDR3 in DNA: TGTGCCAGCAGCTTAAAATCAAATGAAAAACTGTTTTTT.

This clone was observed a few times. The chain is built from TRBV2 and TRBJ1-1, with D unresolved. The CDR3 is 13 amino acids. V shed 4 bases and J shed 4 bases, with 10 bases lying between them. CDR1 and CDR2 from the germline V gene are SNHLY and FYNNEI. The CDR3 reads CASSVRAGTEAFF. The CDR3 nucleotides are TGTGCCAGCAGTGTTAGGGCGGGCACTGAAGCTTTCTTT.

This clone was detected only once. The chain recombines TRBV4-2 with TRBJ1-2; D possibly corresponds to TRBD1 (6 bases). The CDR3 is made up of 15 amino acids. V was trimmed by 0 bases and J by 9 bases, leaving 17 bases between them. Germline V lookup: CDR1 LGHNA, CDR2 YNFKEQ. Here the CDR3 reads CASSQEAPRGKSYTF. CDR3 in DNA: TGTGCCAGCAGCCAAGAAGCTCCCAGGGGTAAAAGCTACACCTTC.

This clone was seen just once. This CDR3 is CASSFKAGGQADTQYF. The CDR3 DNA is TGTGCCAGCAGCTTTAAAGCGGGGGGGCAGGCAGATACGCAGTATTTT. V is TRBV5-4 and J is TRBJ2-3, with 10 bases lining up with TRBD2. Germline assignment: CDR1 SGHNT and CDR2 YYREEE (reference sequence). The junction had 7 bases not matched to a gene; V was cut back by 2 bases and J by 4 bases. The CDR3 consists of 16 residues.

The chain carries TRBV18 and TRBJ1-2, with D tentatively TRBD1 (6 bases). The CDR3 totals 18 residues. V lost 6 bases and J 4 bases, leaving 27 bases between the germline ends. The germline V gene has CDR1 KGHSH and CDR2 LQKENI. The CDR3 region has the DNA TGTGCCAGCTCTCAAAGCCCGACGGGGGGGGCTGGGATCTATGGCTACACCTTC. It translates to CASSQSPTGGAGIYGYTF.

The chain joins TRBV6-5 to TRBJ2-7; 8 bases map to TRBD2. The CDR3 loop spans 16 amino acids. V was clipped by 0 bases and J by 4 bases; unmatched bases: 8. CDR1 is MNHEY, CDR2 SVGAGI, per germline. The CDR3 nucleotides are TGTGCCAGCAGTTACTCGGATGGCGGGAGGACGTACGAGCAGTACTTC. It yields the protein CASSYSDGGRTYEQYF.

In this sample, this clone turned up once. This rearrangement joins TRBV13 to TRBJ1-3; TRBD1 is a possible D gene (5 bases). Germline CDR1 is PRHDT and CDR2 is FYEKMQ (reference sequence). The CDR3 is 18 amino acids. Deletions cut 0 bases from V and 3 bases from J, with 18 bases between. CDR3 amino acids: CASSLGLRDLGLGNTIYF. DNA for the CDR3: TGTGCCAGCAGCTTAGGCCTCCGGGACTTAGGACTTGGAAACACCATATATTTT. The whole variable domain, remainder taken from reference TRBV13 and TRBJ1-3, is AAGVIQSPRHLIKEKRETATLKCYPIPRHDTVYWYQQGPGQDPQFLISFYEKMQSDKGSIPDRFSAQQFSDYHSELNMSSLELGDSALYFCASSLGLRDLGLGNTIYFGEGSWLTVV.

This sequence joins TRBV28 and TRBJ2-5; tentatively, D is TRBD1 (5 bases). Trimming took 6 bases from V and 3 from J, leaving 14 bases between them. Germline loops: CDR1 MDHEN, CDR2 SYDVKM. The CDR3 has 14 amino acids. The CDR3 loop is CASRAGYYKETQYF. The DNA for the CDR3 is TGTGCCAGCAGGGCAGGGTACTACAAAGAGACCCAGTACTTC.